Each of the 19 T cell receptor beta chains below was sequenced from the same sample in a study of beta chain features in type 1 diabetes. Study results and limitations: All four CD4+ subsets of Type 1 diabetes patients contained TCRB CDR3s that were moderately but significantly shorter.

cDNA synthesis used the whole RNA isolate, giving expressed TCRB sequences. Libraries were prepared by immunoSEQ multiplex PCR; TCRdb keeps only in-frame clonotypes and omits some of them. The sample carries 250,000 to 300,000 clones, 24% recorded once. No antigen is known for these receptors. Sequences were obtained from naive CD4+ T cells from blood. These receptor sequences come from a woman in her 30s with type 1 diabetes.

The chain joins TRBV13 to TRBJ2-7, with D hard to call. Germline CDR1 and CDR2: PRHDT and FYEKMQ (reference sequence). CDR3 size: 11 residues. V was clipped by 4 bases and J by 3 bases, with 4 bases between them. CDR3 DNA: TGTGCCAGCAGCTACAACTACGAGCAGTACTTC. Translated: CASSYNYEQYF.

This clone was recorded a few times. CDR3 coding DNA: TGTGCCAGGGGACAGAAGAACACTGAAGCTTTCTTT. As protein: CARGQKNTEAFF. The chain links TRBV2 to TRBJ1-1, with 7 bases aligning to TRBD1. The CDR3 is 12 amino acids. Germline CDR1 SNHLY, CDR2 FYNNEI. The V segment lost 9 bases and the J segment 1 base; nucleotides outside the gene matches: 2.

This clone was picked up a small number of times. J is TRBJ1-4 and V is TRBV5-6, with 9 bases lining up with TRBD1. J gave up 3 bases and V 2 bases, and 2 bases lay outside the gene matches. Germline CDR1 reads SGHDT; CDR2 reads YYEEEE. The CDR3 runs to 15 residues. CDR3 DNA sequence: TGTGCCAGCAGCTTCAGGACAGGGGCTAATGAAAAACTGTTTTTT. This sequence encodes CASSFRTGANEKLFF.

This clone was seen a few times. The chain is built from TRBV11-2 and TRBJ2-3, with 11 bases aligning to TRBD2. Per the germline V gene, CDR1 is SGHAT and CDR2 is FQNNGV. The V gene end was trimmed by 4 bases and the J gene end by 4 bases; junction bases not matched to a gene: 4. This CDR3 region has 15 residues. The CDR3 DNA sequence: TGTGCCAGCAGCTCGCTAGCGGGAGGACCAGATACGCAGTATTTT. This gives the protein CASSSLAGGPDTQYF.

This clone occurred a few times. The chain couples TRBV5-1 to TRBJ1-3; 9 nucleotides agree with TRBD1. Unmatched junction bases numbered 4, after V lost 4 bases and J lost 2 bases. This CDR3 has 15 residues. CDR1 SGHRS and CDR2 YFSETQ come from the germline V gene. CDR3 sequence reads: CASSGGTGTGNTIYF. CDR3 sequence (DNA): TGCGCCAGCAGCGGTGGGACAGGGACTGGAAACACCATATATTTT.

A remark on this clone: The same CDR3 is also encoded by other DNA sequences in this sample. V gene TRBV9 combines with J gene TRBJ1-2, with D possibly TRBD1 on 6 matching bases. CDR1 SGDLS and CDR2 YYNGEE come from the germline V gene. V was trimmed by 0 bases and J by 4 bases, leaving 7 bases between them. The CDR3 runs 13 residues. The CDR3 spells CASSVGGGYGYTF. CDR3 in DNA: TGTGCCAGCAGCGTAGGAGGGGGCTATGGCTACACCTTC.

Here the CDR3 DNA reads TGTGCCAGCAGTTTCCATGGAGGGACAGATACGCAGTATTTT. It specifies CASSFHGGTDTQYF. The genes are TRBV27 and TRBJ2-3; D might be TRBD2 (6 bases). V gave up 3 bases and J gave up 3 bases, with 10 bases separating them. The CDR3 covers 14 residues. Germline V gives CDR1 MNHEY, CDR2 SMNVEV (reference sequence).

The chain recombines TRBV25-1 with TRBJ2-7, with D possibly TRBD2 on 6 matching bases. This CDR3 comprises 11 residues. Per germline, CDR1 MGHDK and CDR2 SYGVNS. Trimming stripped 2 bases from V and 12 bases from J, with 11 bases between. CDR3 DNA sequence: TGTGCCAGCAGTGAAGGGGACTTGGGGTACTTC. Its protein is CASSEGDLGYF.

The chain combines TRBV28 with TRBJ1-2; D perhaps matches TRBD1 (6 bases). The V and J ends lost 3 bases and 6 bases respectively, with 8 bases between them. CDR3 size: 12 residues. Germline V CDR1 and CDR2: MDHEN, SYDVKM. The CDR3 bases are TGTGCCAGCAGTTTTGGACAGAATGGCTACACCTTC. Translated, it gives CASSFGQNGYTF.

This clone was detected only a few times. DNA of the CDR3: TGCAGCGTTGAAGGAGTAGGAGATGAAAAACTGTTTTTT. Protein sequence: CSVEGVGDEKLFF. The chain couples TRBV29-1 to TRBJ1-4; no clear D gene. This CDR3 contains 13 residues. Trimming stripped 1 base from V and 6 bases from J, with 9 bases between. Germline V gene data show CDR1 as SQVTM and CDR2 as ANQGSEA.

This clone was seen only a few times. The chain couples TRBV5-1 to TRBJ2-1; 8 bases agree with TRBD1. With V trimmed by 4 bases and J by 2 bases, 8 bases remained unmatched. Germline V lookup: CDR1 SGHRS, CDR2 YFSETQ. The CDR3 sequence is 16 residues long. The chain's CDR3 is CASSTTGQGPYNEQFF. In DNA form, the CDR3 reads TGCGCCAGCAGCACGACAGGACAGGGCCCCTACAATGAGCAGTTCTTC.

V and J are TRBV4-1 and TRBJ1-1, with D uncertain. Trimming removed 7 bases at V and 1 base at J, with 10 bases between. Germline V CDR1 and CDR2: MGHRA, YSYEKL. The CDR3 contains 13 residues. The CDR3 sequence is CASMAVPNTEAFF. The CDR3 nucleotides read TGCGCCAGCATGGCAGTTCCGAACACTGAAGCTTTCTTT.

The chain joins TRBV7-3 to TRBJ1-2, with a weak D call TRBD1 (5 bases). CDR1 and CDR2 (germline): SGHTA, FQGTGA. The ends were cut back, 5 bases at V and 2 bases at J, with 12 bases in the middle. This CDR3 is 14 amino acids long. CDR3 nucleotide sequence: TGTGCCAGCAGCCCCACCCCAGGGAACTATGGCTACACCTTC. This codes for CASSPTPGNYGYTF.

This CDR3 is CASIPLAGTTDTQYF. The CDR3 coding sequence is TGTGCCAGCATCCCTCTAGCGGGGACCACAGATACGCAGTATTTT. The J gene is TRBJ2-3, the V gene TRBV11-2; 9 bases match TRBD2. Germline V gives CDR1 SGHAT, CDR2 FQNNGV. CDR3 length equals 15 residues. The V gene end was trimmed by 7 bases and the J gene end by 2 bases; junction bases not matched to a gene: 7.

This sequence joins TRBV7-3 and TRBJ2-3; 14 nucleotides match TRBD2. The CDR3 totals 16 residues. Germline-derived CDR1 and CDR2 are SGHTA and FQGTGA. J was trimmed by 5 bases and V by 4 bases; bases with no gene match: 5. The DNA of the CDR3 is TGTGCCAGCAGCTCCCGACTAGCGGGAGGGCAAGATACGCAGTATTTT. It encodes CASSSRLAGGQDTQYF.

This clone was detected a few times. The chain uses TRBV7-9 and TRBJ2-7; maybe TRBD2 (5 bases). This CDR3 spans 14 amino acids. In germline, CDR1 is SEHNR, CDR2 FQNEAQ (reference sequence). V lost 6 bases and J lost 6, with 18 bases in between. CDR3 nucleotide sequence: TGTGCCAGCAGTCCGCTAGCAGGCCCTCGCGAGCAGTACTTC. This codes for CASSPLAGPREQYF.

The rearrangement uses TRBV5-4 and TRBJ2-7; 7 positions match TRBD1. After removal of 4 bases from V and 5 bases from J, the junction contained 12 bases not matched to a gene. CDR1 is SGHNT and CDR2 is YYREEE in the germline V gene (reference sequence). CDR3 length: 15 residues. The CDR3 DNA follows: TGTGCCAGCAGCAGTCAACAGGGGAAGAAGGACGAGCAGTACTTC. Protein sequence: CASSSQQGKKDEQYF.

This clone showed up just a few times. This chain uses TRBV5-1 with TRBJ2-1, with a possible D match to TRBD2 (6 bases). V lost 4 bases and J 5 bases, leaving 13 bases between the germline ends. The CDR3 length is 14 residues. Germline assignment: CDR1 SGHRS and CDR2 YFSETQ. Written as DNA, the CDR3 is TGCGCCAGCAGCGCGGGACCGGGGGACAATGAGCAGTTCTTC. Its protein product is CASSAGPGDNEQFF.

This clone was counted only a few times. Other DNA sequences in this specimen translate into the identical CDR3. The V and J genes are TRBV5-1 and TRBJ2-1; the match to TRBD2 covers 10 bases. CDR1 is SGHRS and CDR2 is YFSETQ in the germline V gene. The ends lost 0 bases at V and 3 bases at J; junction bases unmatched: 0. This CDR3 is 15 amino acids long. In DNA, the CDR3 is TGCGCCAGCAGCTTGGCTAGCGGGAGCTACAATGAGCAGTTCTTC. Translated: CASSLASGSYNEQFF.